These 16 T cell receptor beta chains came from one sample sequenced in a study of blood T cells in healthy people across ages (dated by TCRdb to 2014 to 2015). The library was made by 5' RACE. A second about 7 to 12 cycle PCR used a sample-barcoded 5' primer and a J-beta primer mix. The raw public reads went through TCRdb reprocessing: fastp at Q25, MiXCR clone calling, in-frame beta chains kept. Here each entry gathers all rows of one CDR3 protein and keeps the most common genes and DNA. The sample table records 1.8 million or so distinct CDR3 sequences; about 39% of these occur just once. The leading ten clones occupy 20% to 25% of the sample. Sequenced input: blood. These receptors were taken from a human donor in good health.

This chain uses TRBV2 with TRBJ2-3; D is undetermined. This CDR3 is 14 amino acids long. The germline V and J ends were trimmed by 3 bases and 2 bases, with 9 bases remaining between them. The germline V gene has CDR1 SNHLY and CDR2 FYNNEI. Here the CDR3 reads CASSDRSSTDTQYF. CDR3 coding DNA: TGTGCCAGCAGTGACAGGTCCTCCACAGATACGCAGTATTTT.

This sequence joins TRBV10-3 and TRBJ2-5; D unclear. Germline CDR1 reads ENHRY; CDR2 reads SYGVKD. This CDR3 spans 14 amino acids. V lost 6 bases and J 4 bases, leaving 15 bases between the germline ends. This CDR3 is CAIRDGRLGETQYF. Written as DNA, the CDR3 is TGTGCCATCAGGGACGGCCGGCTAGGAGAGACCCAGTACTTC.

The sample holds a few counts of this clonotype. V is TRBV4-2 and J is TRBJ1-2, with D perhaps TRBD1 (6 bases). V was cut by 4 bases and J by 8 bases, with 17 bases left in between. Germline V gene data show CDR1 as LGHNA and CDR2 as YNFKEQ. The CDR3 sequence is 14 residues long. CDR3 sequence reads: CASSLNTRGDGYTF. The CDR3 DNA is TGTGCCAGCAGCCTGAATACCAGGGGAGACGGCTACACCTTC.

This clonotype has a handful of counts. This chain uses TRBV2 with TRBJ2-6; no definite D call. CDR1 is SNHLY and CDR2 is FYNNEI in the germline V gene. V lost 3 bases, J lost 9 bases, and 6 bases lay in between. The CDR3 runs to 12 residues. The chain's CDR3 is CASSEGNNVLTF. The CDR3, as DNA: TGTGCCAGCAGTGAGGGGAACAACGTCCTGACTTTC.

The chain recombines TRBV12-3 or TRBV12-4 with TRBJ2-1, with a possible D match to TRBD2 (6 bases). The CDR3 is 13 amino acids. With 4 bases removed from V and 7 bases from J, the gap between germline ends came to 11 bases. The CDR3 reads CASSSPGVNEQFF. The CDR3 nucleotides read TGTGCCAGCAGTTCTCCGGGGGTGAATGAGCAGTTCTTC.

The chain recombines TRBV11-1 with TRBJ2-7; D call uncertain. Trimming cost V 2 bases and J 4 bases, with 9 bases left between them. Germline V gene sequence: CDR1 SGHAT, CDR2 FQDESV (reference sequence). This CDR3 comprises 13 residues. The CDR3 loop reads CASSLNLMYEQYF. In DNA form, the CDR3 reads TGTGCCAGCAGCTTAAATTTGATGTACGAGCAGTACTTC.

This clonotype was seen a few times. In DNA form, the CDR3 reads TGCAGTGCTAGCGGGGTGGGGGATTACGAGCAGTACTTC. Translation: CSASGVGDYEQYF. This sequence joins TRBV20-1 and TRBJ2-5, with D perhaps being TRBD1 or TRBD2 (5 bases each). The J call is doubtful: the DNA matches TRBJ2-7 better. In germline, CDR1 is DFQATT, CDR2 SNEGSKA (reference sequence). This CDR3 spans 13 amino acids.

This clonotype was seen more than once but under ten times. V is TRBV5-1 and J is TRBJ1-5; D unclear. CDR1 SGHRS and CDR2 YFSETQ come from the germline V gene. V lost 0 bases to trimming and J lost 4 bases, with 11 bases between them. This CDR3 has 15 amino acids. CDR3 in amino acids: CASSLGYGPNQPQHF. The CDR3 nucleotides read TGCGCCAGCAGCTTGGGATACGGTCCTAATCAGCCCCAGCATTTT.

This chain links TRBV7-8 with TRBJ1-2; D uncertain. In germline, CDR1 is SGHVS, CDR2 FQNEAQ. The length of the CDR3 is 15 residues. Trimming cost V 1 base and J 2 bases, with 11 bases left between them. The CDR3 DNA reads TGTGCCAGCAGCTTAGATCAGGAGAACAACTATGGCTACACCTTC. As protein: CASSLDQENNYGYTF.

This clonotype has more than one count but fewer than ten. V is TRBV6-2 or TRBV6-3 and J is TRBJ1-5; D perhaps matches TRBD1 (5 bases). Trimming cost V 8 bases and J 4 bases, with 12 bases left between them. The germline CDR1 and CDR2 sequences are MNHEY and SVGEGT. This CDR3 is 13 amino acids long. The CDR3 nucleotides read TGTGCCAGCCGGGCAGGGCGTAATCAGCCCCAGCATTTT. It encodes CASRAGRNQPQHF.

This sequence joins TRBV6-2 or TRBV6-3 and TRBJ2-6; no reliable D call. Trimming removed 4 bases from V and 1 base from J, with 8 bases in between. CDR1 is MNHEY and CDR2 is SVGEGT in the germline V gene. This CDR3 is 15 amino acids long. The CDR3 loop is CASSCALSGANVLTF. The CDR3 bases are TGTGCCAGCAGTTGCGCCCTATCTGGGGCCAACGTCCTGACTTTC.

This clonotype has just a few counts. This chain uses TRBV15 with TRBJ1-6; D remains unclear. V gave up 5 bases and J gave up 5 bases, with 7 bases separating them. This CDR3 has 13 residues. CDR1 and CDR2 from the germline V gene are LNHNV and YYDKDF (reference sequence). The CDR3 sequence is CATSVSDNSPLHF. DNA of the CDR3: TGTGCCACCAGCGTCAGCGATAATTCACCCCTCCACTTT.

This clonotype has at least ten counts. The chain couples TRBV7-9 to TRBJ2-3; 7 bases are a match to TRBD2. Trimming took 1 base from V and 2 from J; bases not matched to a gene: 3. This CDR3 is built from 15 residues. The germline V gene has CDR1 SEHNR and CDR2 FQNEAQ (reference sequence). In nucleotides, the CDR3 is TGTGCCAGCAGCTTAGGCGGGGGTCACACAGATACGCAGTATTTT. This encodes CASSLGGGHTDTQYF. Full variable domain (outside the CDR3, taken from reference TRBV7-9 and TRBJ2-3): DTGVSQNPRHKITKRGQNVTFRCDPISEHNRLYWYRQTLGQGPEFLTYFQNEAQLEKSRLLSDRFSAERPKGSFSTLEIQRTEQGDSAMYLCASSLGGGHTDTQYFGPGTRLTVL.

The chain uses TRBV10-3 and TRBJ2-7; D may be TRBD2 (5 bases). This CDR3 is 12 amino acids long. The V end lost 6 bases, the J end lost 5 bases, and 11 bases lay between the germline ends. Germline loops: CDR1 ENHRY, CDR2 SYGVKD. The chain's CDR3 is CAISGGKDEQYF. The CDR3 DNA reads as TGTGCCATCAGCGGAGGAAAGGACGAGCAGTACTTC.

The chain combines TRBV10-3 with TRBJ1-2; D is ambiguous. Per germline, CDR1 ENHRY and CDR2 SYGVKD. Trimming left V 3 bases short and J 5 bases short, with 10 bases between. This CDR3 has 13 residues. CDR3 nucleotide sequence: TGTGCCATCAGTGATTTCGAATTGTATGGCTACACCTTC. Translated: CAISDFELYGYTF.

This clonotype has just a few counts. This chain links TRBV29-1 with TRBJ2-7; 7 bases map to TRBD1. V shed 1 base, J shed 4 bases, and the junction held 10 bases outside the gene matches. The CDR3 covers 15 residues. Germline values: CDR1 SQVTM, CDR2 ANQGSEA. The CDR3 spells CSVEGLTGLGYEQYF. The CDR3 coding sequence is TGCAGCGTTGAAGGACTGACAGGGTTGGGTTACGAGCAGTACTTC.